This entry lists 21 T cell receptor beta chains sequenced from one sample in a study of graft-versus-host responses after intestinal transplantation. The protocol was immunoSEQ multiplex PCR, while the TCRdb copy is restricted to in-frame clones and leaves out a portion. The sample contains over 40,000 clones, approximately 92% of which appear only once. Sequenced here: PBMCs, sampled around 820 days after a first intestinal transplant, on the day of a second. Receptors originate from a human patient who received an intestinal transplant, so some T cells may come from the graft donor.

The rearrangement links TRBV19 to TRBJ1-1, with D possibly TRBD1 on 6 matching bases. The CDR3 runs to 12 residues. With 3 bases removed from V and 11 bases from J, the gap between germline ends came to 13 bases. From germline, CDR1 is LNHDA and CDR2 SQIVND (reference sequence). CDR3 sequence (DNA): TGTGCCAGTAGTATCGGGGGGACACTCGCTTTCTTT. Its translation is CASSIGGTLAFF.

The chain links TRBV30 to TRBJ2-1, with 8 bases lining up with TRBD1. The CDR3 loop spans 11 amino acids. V shed 0 bases, J shed 16 bases, and the junction held 5 bases outside the gene matches. CDR1 is GTSNPN and CDR2 is SVGIG in the germline V gene (reference sequence). In DNA form, the CDR3 reads TGTGCCTGGAGTGTGGGACAGGTTTACTTCTTC. Translating it yields CAWSVGQVYFF.

This chain uses TRBV5-1 with TRBJ2-2; D possibly matches TRBD1 or TRBD2 (5 bases each). This CDR3 is built from 15 residues. Germline CDR1 and CDR2: SGHRS and YFSETQ. Trimming cost V 3 bases and J 1 base, with 10 bases left between them. CDR3 nucleotide sequence: TGCGCCAGCAGCTCCGGGACCCTGAACACCGGGGAGCTGTTTTTT. Amino acid sequence: CASSSGTLNTGELFF.

This rearrangement joins TRBV2 to TRBJ2-2, with D hard to call. V was shortened by 6 bases and J by 7 bases, with 18 bases between the two germline ends. This CDR3 has 15 residues. Germline V gives CDR1 SNHLY, CDR2 FYNNEI. The CDR3 loop reads CASRTAMLLGGELFF. The CDR3 coding sequence is TGTGCCAGCAGGACGGCTATGCTGTTAGGCGGGGAGCTGTTTTTT.

This clone was recorded only once. The chain couples TRBV10-2 to TRBJ1-1, with D maybe TRBD1 (6 bases). V lost 6 bases and J 1 base, leaving 9 bases between the germline ends. In germline, CDR1 is WSHSY, CDR2 SAAADI. The length of the CDR3 is 13 residues. As DNA, the CDR3 is TGCGCCAGCAGCACACAGGGGAACACTGAAGCTTTCTTT. This sequence encodes CASSTQGNTEAFF.

The rearrangement joins TRBV5-4 to TRBJ1-1; TRBD1 aligns across 7 bases. The CDR3 runs to 15 residues. V lost 1 base, J lost 1 base, and 4 bases stayed unmatched. Germline V gives CDR1 SGHNT, CDR2 YYREEE (reference sequence). The CDR3 nucleotides read TGTGCCAGCAGCTTGAGCTCAGGGGGGAACACTGAAGCTTTCTTT. It codes for CASSLSSGGNTEAFF.

This chain links TRBV7-2 with TRBJ2-5; 7 nucleotides agree with TRBD1. This CDR3 region has 16 residues. V was pared by 5 bases and J by 4 bases, with 13 bases of the junction left unmatched. The germline CDR1 and CDR2 sequences are SGHTA and FQGNSA. CDR3 residues: CASSGSRQGVGETQYF. The DNA of the CDR3 is TGTGCCAGCAGCGGCTCTAGGCAGGGGGTGGGAGAGACCCAGTACTTC.

The CDR3 DNA follows: TGTGCCAGCAGCTTAAGTTCTTACGGAGATACGCAGTATTTT. Protein: CASSLSSYGDTQYF. This chain connects TRBV7-6 to TRBJ2-3; D gene uncertain. Germline V gives CDR1 SGHVS, CDR2 FNYEAQ. Between the trimmed V and J ends, which lost 2 bases and 5 bases, there was a span of 11 bases. This CDR3 is 14 amino acids long.

The V gene is TRBV14, the J gene TRBJ1-4; maybe TRBD1 (5 bases). Germline V gene data show CDR1 as SGHDN and CDR2 as FVKESK. The V and J ends lost 4 bases and 0 bases respectively, with 12 bases between them. The CDR3 runs to 16 residues. CDR3 sequence: CASSLAGLATNEKLFF. DNA of the CDR3: TGTGCCAGCAGCCTAGCGGGGCTTGCAACTAATGAAAAACTGTTTTTT.

This clone occurred a few times. The chain recombines TRBV7-6 with TRBJ2-2; 7 bases line up with TRBD1. Germline V CDR1 and CDR2: SGHVS, FNYEAQ. This CDR3 is 15 amino acids long. V shed 5 bases and J 7 bases; nucleotides not matched to a gene: 10. The CDR3 DNA reads TGTGCCAGCAGCGTAAGAGACAGGGTGGGCGGGGAGCTGTTTTTT. This encodes CASSVRDRVGGELFF.

This rearrangement joins TRBV7-3 to TRBJ2-3; perhaps TRBD1 as D (6 bases). The germline CDR1 and CDR2 sequences are SGHTA and FQGTGA. This CDR3 region has 13 residues. V lost 5 bases, J lost 6 bases, and 12 bases lay in between. CDR3 DNA: TGTGCCAGCAGCCAACTCCAGGGGGATACGCAGTATTTT. Its translation is CASSQLQGDTQYF.

The count of this clone is one. The CDR3 loop reads CASSPRQASSYEQYF. The DNA for the CDR3 is TGTGCCAGCTCACCACGGCAGGCAAGCTCCTACGAGCAGTACTTC. The genes are TRBV18 and TRBJ2-7, with D uncertain. Germline V gene sequence: CDR1 KGHSH, CDR2 LQKENI. There are 15 residues in the CDR3. V lost 1 base and J lost 0, with 10 bases in between.

CDR3 protein: CASGQGPDKLFF. Written as DNA, the CDR3 is TGTGCCAGCGGGCAGGGCCCCGATAAACTGTTTTTT. This chain joins TRBV6-6 and TRBJ1-4; D possibly corresponds to TRBD1 (5 bases). Germline values: CDR1 MNHNY, CDR2 SVGAGI (reference sequence). The V end lost 8 bases, the J end lost 11 bases, and 15 bases lay between the germline ends. This CDR3 has 12 amino acids.

This clone was observed once. The chain has TRBV5-1 and TRBJ2-5; 11 nucleotides match TRBD2. The J segment lost 4 bases and the V segment lost 5 bases, leaving 4 bases of the junction unmatched. The CDR3 covers 14 residues. CDR1 is SGHRS, CDR2 YFSETQ, per germline. DNA for the CDR3: TGCGCCAGCAGACCCGGACTAGCGGGAGAGACCCAGTACTTC. Translated: CASRPGLAGETQYF.

This clone appeared a single time. The CDR3 DNA reads as TGTGCCAGCAGCGACCCGTTAGCGGGGAGGGCCTACGAGCAGTACTTC. It specifies CASSDPLAGRAYEQYF. The chain joins TRBV7-8 to TRBJ2-7; TRBD2 matches at 8 bases. V was pared by 5 bases and J by 2 bases, with 11 bases of the junction left unmatched. Germline V gene data show CDR1 as SGHVS and CDR2 as FQNEAQ. The CDR3 extends over 16 amino acids. Full variable domain (missing parts from reference TRBV7-8 and TRBJ2-7): GAGVSQSPRYKVAKRGQDVALRCDPISGHVSLFWYQQALGQGPEFLTYFQNEAQLDKSGLPSDRFFAERPEGSVSTLKIQRTQQEDSAVYLCASSDPLAGRAYEQYFGPGTRLTVT.

The chain combines TRBV7-9 with TRBJ1-1; no clear D. V lost 0 bases, J lost 5 bases, and 7 bases lay in between. Per the germline V gene, CDR1 is SEHNR and CDR2 is FQNEAQ (reference sequence). The CDR3 is 13 residues long. Written as DNA, the CDR3 is TGTGCCAGCAGCTTAGCGGAGGGAACTGAAGCTTTCTTT. Amino acid sequence: CASSLAEGTEAFF. Full variable domain (remainder filled in from reference TRBV7-9 and TRBJ1-1): DTGVSQNPRHKITKRGQNVTFRCDPISEHNRLYWYRQTLGQGPEFLTYFQNEAQLEKSRLLSDRFSAERPKGSFSTLEIQRTEQGDSAMYLCASSLAEGTEAFFGQGTRLTVV.

This clone was seen just once. The rearrangement joins TRBV4-2 to TRBJ2-7, with 7 nucleotides matching TRBD2. The germline gives CDR1 LGHNA, CDR2 YNFKEQ. J lost 0 bases, V lost 0 bases, and 11 bases had no gene match. This CDR3 has 18 amino acids. The CDR3 reads CASSQDPLAGTNSYEQYF. The CDR3 DNA follows: TGTGCCAGCAGCCAAGATCCGTTAGCGGGTACTAACTCCTACGAGCAGTACTTC.

This clone was counted once. J is TRBJ2-2 and V is TRBV7-8; D remains unclear. This CDR3 spans 14 amino acids. V lost 3 bases, J lost 4 bases, and 9 bases lay in between. Germline-derived CDR1 and CDR2 are SGHVS and FQNEAQ. The CDR3 sequence is CASSFRQFTGELFF. In DNA, the CDR3 is TGTGCCAGCAGCTTTCGCCAGTTCACCGGGGAGCTGTTTTTT. The whole variable domain, remainder taken from reference TRBV7-8 and TRBJ2-2, is GAGVSQSPRYKVAKRGQDVALRCDPISGHVSLFWYQQALGQGPEFLTYFQNEAQLDKSGLPSDRFFAERPEGSVSTLKIQRTQQEDSAVYLCASSFRQFTGELFFGEGSRLTVL.

This chain links TRBV6-4 with TRBJ2-5; D might be TRBD1 or TRBD2, each matching 5 bases. Germline values: CDR1 MRHNA, CDR2 SNTAGT. The CDR3 loop spans 13 amino acids. V lost 6 bases, J lost 0 bases, and 8 bases lay in between. The chain's CDR3 is CASSRDHQETQYF. CDR3 DNA: TGTGCCAGCAGCCGGGACCACCAAGAGACCCAGTACTTC.

V is TRBV19 and J is TRBJ1-1, with D possibly TRBD1 on 5 matching bases. V was cut by 3 bases and J by 3 bases, with 8 bases left in between. CDR1 and CDR2 from the germline V gene are LNHDA and SQIVND (reference sequence). The CDR3 is made up of 13 amino acids. DNA of the CDR3: TGTGCCAGTAGTATGGGGGGTTACACTGAAGCTTTCTTT. Its translation: CASSMGGYTEAFF.

This clone was seen a single time. V and J are TRBV10-1 and TRBJ2-7; 9 bases line up with TRBD1. The germline CDR1 and CDR2 sequences are WNHNN and SYGVQD (reference sequence). The ends lost 2 bases at V and 6 bases at J; junction bases unmatched: 29. The CDR3 runs to 22 residues. The CDR3 DNA sequence: TGCGCCAGCAGTGAGAAGTCCAGAGGACAGGGGATGCCACTTGAAGTTTTTTGCGAGCAGTACTTC. It is translated as CASSEKSRGQGMPLEVFCEQYF.